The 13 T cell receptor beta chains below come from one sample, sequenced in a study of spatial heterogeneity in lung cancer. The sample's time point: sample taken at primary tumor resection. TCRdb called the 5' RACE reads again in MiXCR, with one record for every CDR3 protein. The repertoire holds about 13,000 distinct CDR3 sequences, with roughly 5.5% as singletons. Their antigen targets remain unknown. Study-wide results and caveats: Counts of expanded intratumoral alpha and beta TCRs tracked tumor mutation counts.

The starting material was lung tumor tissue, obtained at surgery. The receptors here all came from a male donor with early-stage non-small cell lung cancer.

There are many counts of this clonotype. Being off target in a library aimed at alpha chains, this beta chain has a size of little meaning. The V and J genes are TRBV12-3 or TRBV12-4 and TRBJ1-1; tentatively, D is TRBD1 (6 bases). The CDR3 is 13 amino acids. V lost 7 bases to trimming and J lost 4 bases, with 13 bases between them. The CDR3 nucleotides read TGTGCCAGCACTAAGGGGGTTAGCACTGAAGCTTTCTTT. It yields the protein CASTKGVSTEAFF.

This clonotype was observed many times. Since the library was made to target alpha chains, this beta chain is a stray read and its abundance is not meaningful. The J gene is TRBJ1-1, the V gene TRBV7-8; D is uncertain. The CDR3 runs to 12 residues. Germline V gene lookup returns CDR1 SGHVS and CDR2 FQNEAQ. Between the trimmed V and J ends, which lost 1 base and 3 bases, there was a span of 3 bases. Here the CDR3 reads CASSLGYTEAFF. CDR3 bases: TGTGCCAGCAGCTTAGGTTACACTGAAGCTTTCTTT.

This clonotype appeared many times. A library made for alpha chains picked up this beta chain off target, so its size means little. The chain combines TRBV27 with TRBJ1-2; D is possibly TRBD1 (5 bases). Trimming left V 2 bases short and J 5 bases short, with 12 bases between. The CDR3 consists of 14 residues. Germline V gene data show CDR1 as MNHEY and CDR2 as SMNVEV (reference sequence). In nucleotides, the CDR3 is TGTGCCAGCAGTTTAGACAGTGGGGGGTATGGCTACACCTTC. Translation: CASSLDSGGYGYTF.

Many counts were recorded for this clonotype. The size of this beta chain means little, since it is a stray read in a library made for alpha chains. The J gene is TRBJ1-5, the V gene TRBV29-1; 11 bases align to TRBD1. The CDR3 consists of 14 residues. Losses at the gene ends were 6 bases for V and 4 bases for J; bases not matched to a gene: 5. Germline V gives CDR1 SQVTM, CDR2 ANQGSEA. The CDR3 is CSVRGTGGNQPQHF. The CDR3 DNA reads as TGCAGCGTCCGTGGGACAGGGGGTAATCAGCCCCAGCATTTT.

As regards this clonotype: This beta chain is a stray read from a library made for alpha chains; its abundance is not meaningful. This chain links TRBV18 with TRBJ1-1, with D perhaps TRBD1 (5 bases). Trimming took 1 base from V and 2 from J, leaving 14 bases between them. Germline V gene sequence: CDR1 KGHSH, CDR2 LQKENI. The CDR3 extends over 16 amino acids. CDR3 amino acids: CASSPLGLDGNTEAFF. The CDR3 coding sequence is TGTGCCAGCTCACCACTGGGGCTAGACGGTAACACTGAAGCTTTCTTT.

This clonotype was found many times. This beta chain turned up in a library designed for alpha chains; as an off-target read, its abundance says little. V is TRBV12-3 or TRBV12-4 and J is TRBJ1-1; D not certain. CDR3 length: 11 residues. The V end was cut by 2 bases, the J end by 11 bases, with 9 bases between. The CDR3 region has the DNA TGTGCCAGCAGTTTATCTCTGAAGGCTTTCTTT. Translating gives CASSLSLKAFF.

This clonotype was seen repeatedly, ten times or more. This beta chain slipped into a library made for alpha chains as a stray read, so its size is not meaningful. The chain's CDR3 is CSVEVDTTRTQYF. For the CDR3, the DNA is TGCAGCGTTGAAGTGGACACAACGCGGACCCAGTACTTC. This chain connects TRBV29-1 to TRBJ2-5, with D possibly being TRBD1 (5 bases). The CDR3 contains 13 residues. V gave up 1 base and J gave up 7 bases, with 13 bases separating them. Germline CDR1 and CDR2: SQVTM and ANQGSEA. The whole variable domain, filled in from reference TRBV29-1 and TRBJ2-5, reads SAVISQKPSRDICQRGTSLTIQCQVDSQVTMMFWYRQQPGQSLTLIATANQGSEATYESGFVIDKFPISRPNLTFSTLTVSNMSPEDSSIYLCSVEVDTTRTQYFGPGTRLLVL.

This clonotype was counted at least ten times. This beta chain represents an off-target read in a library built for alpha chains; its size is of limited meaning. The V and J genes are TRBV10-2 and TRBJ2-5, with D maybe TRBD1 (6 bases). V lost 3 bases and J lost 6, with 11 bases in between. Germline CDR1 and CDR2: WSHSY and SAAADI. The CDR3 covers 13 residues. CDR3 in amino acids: CASSEGGWKTQYF. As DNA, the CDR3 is TGCGCCAGCAGTGAAGGGGGTTGGAAGACCCAGTACTTC.

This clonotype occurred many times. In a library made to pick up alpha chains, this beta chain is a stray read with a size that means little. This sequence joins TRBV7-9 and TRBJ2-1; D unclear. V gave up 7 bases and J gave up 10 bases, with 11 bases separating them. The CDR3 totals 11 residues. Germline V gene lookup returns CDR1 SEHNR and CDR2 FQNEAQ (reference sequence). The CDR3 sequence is CASTEHGEQFF. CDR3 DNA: TGTGCCAGCACCGAACACGGGGAGCAGTTCTTC. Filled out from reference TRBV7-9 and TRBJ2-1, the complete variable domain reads DTGVSQNPRHKITKRGQNVTFRCDPISEHNRLYWYRQTLGQGPEFLTYFQNEAQLEKSRLLSDRFSAERPKGSFSTLEIQRTEQGDSAMYLCASTEHGEQFFGPGTRLTVL.

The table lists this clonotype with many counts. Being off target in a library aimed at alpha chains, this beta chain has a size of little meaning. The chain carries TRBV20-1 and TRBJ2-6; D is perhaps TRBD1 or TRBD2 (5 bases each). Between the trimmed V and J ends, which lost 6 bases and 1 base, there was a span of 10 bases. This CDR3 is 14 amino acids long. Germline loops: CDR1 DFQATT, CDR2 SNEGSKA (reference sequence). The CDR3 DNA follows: TGCAGTGCCCTCAGGGAGTCTGGGGCCAACGTCCTGACTTTC. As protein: CSALRESGANVLTF.

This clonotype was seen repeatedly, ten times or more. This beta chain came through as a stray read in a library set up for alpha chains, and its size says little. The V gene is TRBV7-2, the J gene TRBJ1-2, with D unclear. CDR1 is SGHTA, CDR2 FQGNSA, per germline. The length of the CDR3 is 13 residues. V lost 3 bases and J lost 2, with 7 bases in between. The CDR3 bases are TGTGCCAGCAGCTTCCAATTGAACTATGGCTACACCTTC. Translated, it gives CASSFQLNYGYTF.

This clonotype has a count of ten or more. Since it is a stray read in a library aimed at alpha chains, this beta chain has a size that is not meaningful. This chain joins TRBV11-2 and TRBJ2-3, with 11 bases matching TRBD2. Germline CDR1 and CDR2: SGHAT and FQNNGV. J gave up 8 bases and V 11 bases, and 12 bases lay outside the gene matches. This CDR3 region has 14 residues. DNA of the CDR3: TGTGCCTCCGGACTAGCGGGCCCCGTATCTACGCAGTATTTT. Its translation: CASGLAGPVSTQYF.

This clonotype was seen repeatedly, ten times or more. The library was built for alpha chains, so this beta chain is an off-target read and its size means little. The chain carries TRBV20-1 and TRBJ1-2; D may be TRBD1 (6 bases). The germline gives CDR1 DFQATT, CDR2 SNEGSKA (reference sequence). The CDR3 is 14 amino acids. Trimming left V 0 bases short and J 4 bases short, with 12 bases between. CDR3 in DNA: TGCAGTGCTAGAGACCCACAGGGCGGCTATGGCTACACCTTC. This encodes CSARDPQGGYGYTF.